Each of the 27 T cell receptor beta chains below was sequenced from the same sample in a study of CXCR3-negative and CXCR3-positive naive CD8 T cells. Whole-study results and caveats: Compared with CXCR3-negative naive cells, CXCR3-positive naive cells showed more hydrophobic TRB CDR3s.

Antigen specificity for these receptors is unknown. The study made its TRB cDNA libraries by 5' RACE, adding UMI labels. TCRdb re-called the 5' RACE reads and catalogs CDR3 proteins one per entry, DNA excluded. Recorded here are 90,000 to 150,000 distinct CDR3 sequences; the top ten clones represent around 0.35%. Input material: naive CXCR3+ CD8+ T cells from blood. Subset noted: CD45RO-CCR7+CD27+CD95- naive CD8+ T cells expressing CXCR3 (TNR3+). The receptors here all came from a human donor in good health. Some clones in this sample may be carry-over from other donors' samples.

J is TRBJ1-5 and V is TRBV4-3. The length of the CDR3 is 15 residues. Germline V CDR1 and CDR2: LGHNA, YSLEER. The CDR3 here is CASSQDRGSNQPQHF.

The V call is TRBV28, the J call TRBJ2-7; TCRdb selects TRBD1, and the lack of DNA leaves this call unchecked. The CDR3 has 14 residues. Germline values: CDR1 MDHEN, CDR2 SYDVKM. CDR3 residues: CASSLEGASYEQYF.

The chain uses TRBV5-1 and TRBJ1-3. Germline-derived CDR1 and CDR2 are SGHRS and YFSETQ. This CDR3 spans 15 amino acids. The CDR3 loop reads CASSFGTSGGNTIYF. Drawing the rest from reference TRBV5-1 and TRBJ1-3, the complete variable domain is KAGVTQTPRYLIKTRGQQVTLSCSPISGHRSVSWYQQTPGQGLQFLFEYFSETQRNKGNFPGRFSGRQFSNSRSEMNVSTLELGDSALYLCASSFGTSGGNTIYFGEGSWLTVV.

The chain is built from TRBV9 and TRBJ2-7. This CDR3 region has 14 residues. The germline V gene encodes CDR1 SGDLS and CDR2 YYNGEE. CDR3 in amino acids: CASSVRGDAYEQYF.

V is TRBV7-6 and J is TRBJ2-2; TCRdb's assignment of TRBD2 cannot be checked, as there is no DNA. CDR1 and CDR2 from the germline V gene are SGHVS and FNYEAQ. The CDR3 has 17 amino acids. The CDR3 here is CASSGLAGGPTIGELFF.

The rearrangement links TRBV12-3 or TRBV12-4 to TRBJ2-7; TCRdb returns TRBD1, unconfirmable since there is no DNA. The CDR3 has 13 amino acids. The CDR3 loop reads CASSGGAIYEQYF.

The chain recombines TRBV29-1 with TRBJ2-5; without DNA, the TCRdb call of TRBD1 cannot be checked. The CDR3 loop spans 14 amino acids. The V gene's germline CDR1 is SQVTM and CDR2 ANQGSEA. The CDR3 here is CSARGSYSQETQYF.

The gene calls are TRBV7-3 and TRBJ2-7; TCRdb names TRBD1, which stays unverified in the absence of DNA. The CDR3 is 14 residues long. CDR1 and CDR2 from the germline V gene are SGHTA and FQGTGA. This chain's CDR3 is CASSLGTGFNEQYF.

This chain uses TRBV29-1 with TRBJ2-1. Germline CDR1 SQVTM, CDR2 ANQGSEA. The CDR3 loop spans 16 amino acids. CDR3 protein: CSVEGPERTSYNEQFF.

The chain joins TRBV28 to TRBJ1-2. The germline V gene encodes CDR1 MDHEN and CDR2 SYDVKM. The CDR3 runs 15 residues. The CDR3 is CASLYTSEGLGGYTF.

V gene TRBV10-3 combines with J gene TRBJ2-1; TCRdb proposes TRBD2, but this gene call is untestable without DNA. The CDR3 has 16 residues. CDR1 is ENHRY and CDR2 is SYGVKD in the germline V gene. The CDR3: CAISEFEVAGDNEQFF.

The chain combines TRBV11-2 with TRBJ2-4; TCRdb selects TRBD1, and the lack of DNA leaves this call unchecked. This CDR3 comprises 11 residues. Germline assignment: CDR1 SGHAT and CDR2 FQNNGV. Here the CDR3 reads CASSFSGQMYF.

V gene TRBV9 combines with J gene TRBJ2-3; the D call of TRBD2 rests on TCRdb alone, since no DNA is present to check it. The CDR3 spans 16 residues. Germline CDR1 SGDLS, CDR2 YYNGEE. CDR3 amino acids: CASSDLAEISADTQYF. The full variable domain, its missing parts supplied by reference TRBV9 and TRBJ2-3, is DSGVTQTPKHLITATGQRVTLRCSPRSGDLSVYWYQQSLDQGLQFLIQYYNGEERAKGNILERFSAQQFPDLHSELNLSSLELGDSALYFCASSDLAEISADTQYFGPGTRLTVL.

The chain combines TRBV6-1 with TRBJ1-1; absent DNA, TCRdb's TRBD1 call cannot be checked. CDR1 is MNHNS, CDR2 SASEGT, per germline. CDR3 length: 13 amino acids. CDR3 sequence: CASRPRGNTEAFF.

This chain uses TRBV12-3 or TRBV12-4 with TRBJ2-1; TCRdb indicates TRBD2, and absent DNA this call remains unverified. The CDR3 contains 15 residues. The CDR3 is CASTHGGVLYNEQFF.

V is TRBV6-6 and J is TRBJ1-1; TCRdb selects TRBD1, and the lack of DNA leaves this call unchecked. The CDR3 runs 15 residues. Germline assignment: CDR1 MNHNY and CDR2 SVGAGI (reference sequence). Here the CDR3 reads CASSYEAGWNTEAFF.

The rearrangement uses TRBV28 and TRBJ2-7; absent DNA, TCRdb's TRBD2 call cannot be checked. CDR3 length: 15 residues. Per germline, CDR1 MDHEN and CDR2 SYDVKM. CDR3 region: CASRTSGAWGYEQYF.

The V call is TRBV7-3, the J call TRBJ2-3. Germline V gene lookup returns CDR1 SGHTA and CDR2 FQGTGA. This CDR3 spans 13 amino acids. The CDR3 sequence: CASSADLADTQYF.

CDR3 amino acids: CASSLAGYQGANEQFF. The chain recombines TRBV11-2 with TRBJ2-1; the TCRdb call, TRBD1, lacks DNA for checking. Germline-derived CDR1 and CDR2 are SGHAT and FQNNGV. The CDR3 contains 16 residues.

The chain links TRBV4-2 to TRBJ2-7; the D gene TCRdb calls, TRBD1, cannot be checked with no DNA. This CDR3 contains 15 residues. Germline lookup yields CDR1 LGHNA and CDR2 YNFKEQ. The CDR3 here is CASSQEGTALYEHYF.

The rearrangement joins TRBV5-4 to TRBJ2-5; checking the TCRdb D call of TRBD1 is not possible without DNA. Germline-derived CDR1 and CDR2 are SGHNT and YYREEE (reference sequence). The CDR3 is 14 amino acids. The chain's CDR3 is CASSLQGWEETQYF.

This sequence joins TRBV29-1 and TRBJ2-1; TCRdb gives TRBD1 as the D gene, but with no DNA this cannot be confirmed. Per germline, CDR1 SQVTM and CDR2 ANQGSEA. This CDR3 is 13 amino acids long. The CDR3 sequence: CSVMTGLYNEQFF.

This sequence joins TRBV29-1 and TRBJ1-5; checking the TCRdb D call of TRBD1 is not possible without DNA. Germline V gives CDR1 SQVTM, CDR2 ANQGSEA. The CDR3 runs 14 residues. The CDR3 loop reads CSVELQDTHQPQHF.

This chain joins TRBV7-2 and TRBJ2-7. The CDR3 runs to 13 residues. The germline gives CDR1 SGHTA, CDR2 FQGNSA. This CDR3 is CASSLVTAYEQYF.

V is TRBV29-1 and J is TRBJ2-7; TCRdb's assignment of TRBD1 cannot be checked, as there is no DNA. Per the germline V gene, CDR1 is SQVTM and CDR2 is ANQGSEA. The CDR3 consists of 13 residues. CDR3 residues: CSVWLQGADEQYF.

V is TRBV7-9 and J is TRBJ2-5; TCRdb proposes TRBD2, but this gene call is untestable without DNA. Germline V gives CDR1 SEHNR, CDR2 FQNEAQ (reference sequence). This CDR3 spans 15 amino acids. This CDR3 reads CASSSQRSLRKTQYF.

J is TRBJ2-7 and V is TRBV7-9; TCRdb names TRBD1, which stays unverified in the absence of DNA. This CDR3 has 13 amino acids. Germline V gene sequence: CDR1 SEHNR, CDR2 FQNEAQ (reference sequence). The CDR3 is CASLGQGVGEQYF.